This TCR beta chain was captured by sequencing in a study of long-term antiretroviral therapy in people with HIV. General study results and limits: Comparison with controls showed narrower CDR3 length ranges in HIV repertoires. Possibly under older ART regimens, blood was drawn between about 2004 and 2018.

Runs used v3.0 of the immunoSEQ assay and were done at survey level. The assay was immunoSEQ multiplex PCR, and TCRdb's table has in-frame clones only and misses some. The sample comprises around 30,000 clones, approximately 88% of which are singletons, and around 4% rests with the top ten. The CDR3 loop spans 14 amino acids. The germline CDR1 and CDR2 sequences are MGHRA and YSYEKL. Trimming left V 0 bases short and J 1 base short, with 6 bases between. Of note for this clone: The antigen is not known.

The source is a woman aged 18-29 years with HIV. The V call is TRBV4-1, the J call TRBJ1-2; D gene unclear. This sample comprised unsorted PBMCs, obtained 0.5 years after starting antiretroviral therapy. The CDR3 spells CASSQDGINYGYTF. The CDR3 nucleotides are TGCGCCAGCAGCCAAGATGGAATTAACTATGGCTACACCTTC.